A selection of T cell receptor beta chains follows, all from one sample in a study of shared clonotypes between healthy human individuals. Repertoires were generated with immunoSEQ multiplex PCR, while TCRdb's copy carries only in-frame clones and drops some. The sample includes 2 million to 2.5 million clones, more than 90% of them seen just once. Sequencing was carried out using naive CD4+ T cells sorted from blood. Receptor source: a man aged 18 to 29 in good health. Each CDR3 is given with its conserved first and last residue. Each record gives: clone size, J gene, D gene, V gene, CDR3 DNA, CDR3 protein. A D gene is named only where the DNA matches it firmly. Size is omitted from some rows. Given values are once, few, many or a class for expanded clones.

abundance: .
j_gene: TRBJ2-7
d_gene: .
v_gene: TRBV6-6
CDR3nt: TGTGCCAGCAGTTACTCAGAGGGTTACGAGCAGTACTTC
CDR3aa: CASSYSEGYEQYF

abundance: .
j_gene: TRBJ1-1
d_gene: .
v_gene: TRBV5-1
CDR3nt: TGCGCCAGCAGCCTCCGTGCGGGGGGGGCGAACGCTGAAGCTTTCTTT
CDR3aa: CASSLRAGGANAEAFF

abundance: .
j_gene: TRBJ2-3
d_gene: .
v_gene: TRBV9
CDR3nt: TGTGCCAGCAGCGTAGACGGGGGTACCACAGATACGCAGTATTTT
CDR3aa: CASSVDGGTTDTQYF

abundance: .
j_gene: TRBJ2-7
d_gene: TRBD2
v_gene: TRBV7-2
CDR3nt: TGTGCCAGCAGCGCGGGCCGACTAGCGGGATTCGAGCAGTACTTC
CDR3aa: CASSAGRLAGFEQYF

abundance: .
j_gene: TRBJ2-3
d_gene: TRBD2
v_gene: TRBV5-1
CDR3nt: TGCGCCAGCAGCCTGACTAGCGGGAGAGATACGCAGTATTTT
CDR3aa: CASSLTSGRDTQYF

abundance: .
j_gene: TRBJ2-7
d_gene: .
v_gene: TRBV28
CDR3nt: TGTGCCAGCAGTAGTTCGGGGAGGTCGAACGAGCAGTACTTC
CDR3aa: CASSSSGRSNEQYF

abundance: .
j_gene: TRBJ1-1
d_gene: TRBD1
v_gene: TRBV5-5
CDR3nt: TGTGCCAGCAGTTATGGGACAGGGAACACTGAAGCTTTCTTT
CDR3aa: CASSYGTGNTEAFF

abundance: .
j_gene: TRBJ2-2
d_gene: .
v_gene: TRBV5-6
CDR3nt: TGTGCCAGCAGCTCTCAGGGAACGGGGGAGCTGTTTTTT
CDR3aa: CASSSQGTGELFF

abundance: .
j_gene: TRBJ2-2
d_gene: .
v_gene: TRBV7-9
CDR3nt: TGTGCCAGCAGCCCATGGGGGGAACTGGGGACCGGGGAGCTGTTTTTT
CDR3aa: CASSPWGELGTGELFF

abundance: .
j_gene: TRBJ2-5
d_gene: TRBD1
v_gene: TRBV29-1
CDR3nt: TGCAGCGCAGGACAGGGGTCGGGGGAGACCCAGTACTTC
CDR3aa: CSAGQGSGETQYF

abundance: .
j_gene: TRBJ2-5
d_gene: TRBD1
v_gene: TRBV6-5
CDR3nt: TGTGCCAGCAGGCCAAACAGGGGCATACAAGAGACCCAGTACTTC
CDR3aa: CASRPNRGIQETQYF

abundance: .
j_gene: TRBJ2-2
d_gene: .
v_gene: TRBV19
CDR3nt: TGTGCCAGTAGTAGAGAGGTTATCACCGGGGAGCTGTTTTTT
CDR3aa: CASSREVITGELFF

abundance: .
j_gene: TRBJ2-7
d_gene: .
v_gene: TRBV10-2
CDR3nt: TGCGCCAGCAGCCCGACAAAAACCTACGAGCAGTACTTC
CDR3aa: CASSPTKTYEQYF

abundance: .
j_gene: TRBJ1-1
d_gene: .
v_gene: TRBV28
CDR3nt: TGTGCCAGCAGTTTCCACGTAAAAGGGGGGCCTCGCGCAATGAACACTGAAGCTTTCTTT
CDR3aa: CASSFHVKGGPRAMNTEAFF

abundance: .
j_gene: TRBJ2-3
d_gene: .
v_gene: TRBV4-1
CDR3nt: TGCGCCAGCAGCCCCCGTAGCGGACCCTCGAGGGATACGCAGTATTTT
CDR3aa: CASSPRSGPSRDTQYF

abundance: once
j_gene: TRBJ2-2
d_gene: .
v_gene: TRBV2
CDR3nt: TGTGCCAGCAGCGCCTCTTGGGAGCTGTTTTTT
CDR3aa: CASSASWELFF

abundance: .
j_gene: TRBJ1-5
d_gene: .
v_gene: TRBV6-1
CDR3nt: TGTGCCAGCAGTGAAGCGGTGGGGGCACAGCCCCAGCATTTT
CDR3aa: CASSEAVGAQPQHF

abundance: .
j_gene: TRBJ2-2
d_gene: TRBD1
v_gene: TRBV5-1
CDR3nt: TGCGCCAGCAGCCCGGAGGACAGGGGGCGCGACGGGGAGCTGTTTTTT
CDR3aa: CASSPEDRGRDGELFF

abundance: .
j_gene: TRBJ1-4
d_gene: .
v_gene: TRBV5-1
CDR3nt: TGCGCCAGCAGCTTGAGACAGAGCAATGAAAAACTGTTTTTT
CDR3aa: CASSLRQSNEKLFF

abundance: .
j_gene: TRBJ1-6
d_gene: .
v_gene: TRBV30
CDR3nt: TGTGCCTGGAGGAGGGGAGACTATAATTCACCCCTCCACTTT
CDR3aa: CAWRRGDYNSPLHF

abundance: .
j_gene: TRBJ1-1
d_gene: TRBD1
v_gene: TRBV5-1
CDR3nt: TGCGCCAGCAGCTTGCGGACAGGGGTTCCCACTGAAGCTTTCTTT
CDR3aa: CASSLRTGVPTEAFF

abundance: .
j_gene: TRBJ2-3
d_gene: TRBD1
v_gene: TRBV6-5
CDR3nt: TGTGCCAGCTGGGACAGGGGGAAAACAGATACGCAGTATTTT
CDR3aa: CASWDRGKTDTQYF

abundance: .
j_gene: TRBJ2-7
d_gene: .
v_gene: TRBV5-1
CDR3nt: TGCGCCAGCAGCTTGGCGGTCCAGGGCTACGAGCAGTACTTC
CDR3aa: CASSLAVQGYEQYF

abundance: .
j_gene: TRBJ2-5
d_gene: .
v_gene: TRBV20-1
CDR3nt: TGCAGTGCTCCCTCGGCGGGCCAGTACTTC
CDR3aa: CSAPSAGQYF

abundance: .
j_gene: TRBJ2-1
d_gene: TRBD2
v_gene: TRBV29-1
CDR3nt: TGCAGCACGCTGGGACTAGCGGGAGGGCCGTTGGATGAGCAGTTCTTC
CDR3aa: CSTLGLAGGPLDEQFF

abundance: .
j_gene: TRBJ2-1
d_gene: TRBD2
v_gene: TRBV7-2
CDR3nt: TGTGCCAGCAGCCCGGGACTACCGTACAATGAGCAGTTCTTC
CDR3aa: CASSPGLPYNEQFF

abundance: .
j_gene: TRBJ2-2
d_gene: .
v_gene: TRBV28
CDR3nt: TGTGCCGCTAAACTCGGGGGTAACACCGGGGAGCTGTTTTTT
CDR3aa: CAAKLGGNTGELFF

abundance: .
j_gene: TRBJ1-5
d_gene: .
v_gene: TRBV6-5
CDR3nt: TGTGCCAGCAGACAAAGTCGGATGAGCAATCAGCCCCAGCATTTT
CDR3aa: CASRQSRMSNQPQHF

abundance: .
j_gene: TRBJ1-2
d_gene: .
v_gene: TRBV28
CDR3nt: TGTGCCAGCAGTTCGCCAAGACAGGATTTTAACTATGGCTACACCTTC
CDR3aa: CASSSPRQDFNYGYTF

abundance: .
j_gene: TRBJ2-7
d_gene: .
v_gene: TRBV28
CDR3nt: TGTGCCAGCAGTTTCCCGGACCGGGGGCCCTACGAGCAGTACTTC
CDR3aa: CASSFPDRGPYEQYF

abundance: .
j_gene: TRBJ2-3
d_gene: TRBD2
v_gene: TRBV2
CDR3nt: TGTGCCAGCAGTGAGGGACTAGGGGCAGATACGCAGTATTTT
CDR3aa: CASSEGLGADTQYF

abundance: .
j_gene: TRBJ1-1
d_gene: .
v_gene: TRBV12-5
CDR3nt: TGTGCTAGTGGTCCTGGTATTAGGGCGGAAGCTTTCTTT
CDR3aa: CASGPGIRAEAFF

abundance: .
j_gene: TRBJ2-1
d_gene: TRBD2
v_gene: TRBV11-3
CDR3nt: TGTGCCAGCAGCTTAGACGGGGGGGAGCAGTTCTTC
CDR3aa: CASSLDGGEQFF

abundance: .
j_gene: TRBJ2-1
d_gene: .
v_gene: TRBV11-2
CDR3nt: TGTGCCAGCAGCTTAGAAGGAGGGATGACCTCCTACAATGAGCAGTTCTTC
CDR3aa: CASSLEGGMTSYNEQFF

abundance: .
j_gene: TRBJ1-5
d_gene: .
v_gene: TRBV28
CDR3nt: TGTGCCAGCATCTCTGGGGGGAATCAGCCCCAGCATTTT
CDR3aa: CASISGGNQPQHF

abundance: .
j_gene: TRBJ2-1
d_gene: TRBD2
v_gene: TRBV7-2
CDR3nt: TGTGCCAGCAGCTTAGGACTAGCGGGGGGGATTGAGCAGTTCTTC
CDR3aa: CASSLGLAGGIEQFF

abundance: .
j_gene: TRBJ2-7
d_gene: TRBD1
v_gene: TRBV6-1
CDR3nt: TGTGCCAGCAGTGAAAGTTGGACAGGGTGGCAGTACTTC
CDR3aa: CASSESWTGWQYF

abundance: .
j_gene: TRBJ2-5
d_gene: TRBD1
v_gene: TRBV13
CDR3nt: TGTGCCAGCAGCGCCTCCGGGACAGGAGTAGAGACCCAGTACTTC
CDR3aa: CASSASGTGVETQYF

abundance: once
j_gene: TRBJ1-1
d_gene: .
v_gene: TRBV19
CDR3nt: TGTGCCAGTAGTAGCCAGGGTGGCACTGAAGCTTTCTTT
CDR3aa: CASSSQGGTEAFF

abundance: .
j_gene: TRBJ1-1
d_gene: .
v_gene: TRBV9
CDR3nt: TGTGCCAGCAGCGTAGGGGCAGTATTCACACGGGACACTGAAGCTTTCTTT
CDR3aa: CASSVGAVFTRDTEAFF

abundance: .
j_gene: TRBJ1-3
d_gene: TRBD1
v_gene: TRBV5-1
CDR3nt: TGCGCCAGCAGCTTGGAGACAGGGAGGAGCACCATATATTTT
CDR3aa: CASSLETGRSTIYF

abundance: .
j_gene: TRBJ2-2
d_gene: TRBD2
v_gene: TRBV9
CDR3nt: TGTGCCAGCGGGCTAGCGGGGACCAACACCGGGGAGCTGTTTTTT
CDR3aa: CASGLAGTNTGELFF

abundance: .
j_gene: TRBJ2-5
d_gene: TRBD1
v_gene: TRBV4-1
CDR3nt: TGCGCCAGCAGCCAGGGGGACAGGGACCAAGAGACCCAGTACTTC
CDR3aa: CASSQGDRDQETQYF

abundance: .
j_gene: TRBJ2-7
d_gene: .
v_gene: TRBV7-6
CDR3nt: TGTGCCAGCAGCTTATTTTTTCGCCAGACAGTGAAGGACGAGCAGTACTTC
CDR3aa: CASSLFFRQTVKDEQYF

abundance: .
j_gene: TRBJ2-6
d_gene: TRBD1
v_gene: TRBV27
CDR3nt: TGTGCCAGCAGTACGACCGGGACAGGGATTTCTGGGGCCAACGTCCTGACTTTC
CDR3aa: CASSTTGTGISGANVLTF

abundance: .
j_gene: TRBJ1-4
d_gene: .
v_gene: TRBV27
CDR3nt: TGTGCCAGCAGTTTGAGCCTATACTCAAATGAAAAACTGTTTTTT
CDR3aa: CASSLSLYSNEKLFF

abundance: .
j_gene: TRBJ2-7
d_gene: TRBD2
v_gene: TRBV9
CDR3nt: TGTGCCAGCAGCGCCCCCGGGACTAGGGGTAACGAGCAGTACTTC
CDR3aa: CASSAPGTRGNEQYF

abundance: .
j_gene: TRBJ1-1
d_gene: .
v_gene: TRBV7-2
CDR3nt: TGTGCCAGCAGCTTGTATCCAGAGAACACTGAAGCTTTCTTT
CDR3aa: CASSLYPENTEAFF

abundance: .
j_gene: TRBJ1-3
d_gene: TRBD1
v_gene: TRBV9
CDR3nt: TGTGCCAGCAGCGAACAGGGGTTTATCTCTGGAAACACCATATATTTT
CDR3aa: CASSEQGFISGNTIYF

abundance: .
j_gene: TRBJ1-2
d_gene: .
v_gene: TRBV7-3
CDR3nt: TGTGCCAGCAGCTTAATAGGCTCGGGACCTGGAAGTGGGGGCTACACCTTC
CDR3aa: CASSLIGSGPGSGGYTF

abundance: .
j_gene: TRBJ2-7
d_gene: .
v_gene: TRBV10-3
CDR3nt: TGTGCCATCAGGCGGGCCTCGCTATCCTACGAGCAGTACTTC
CDR3aa: CAIRRASLSYEQYF

abundance: .
j_gene: TRBJ2-2
d_gene: .
v_gene: TRBV5-1
CDR3nt: TGCGCCAGCAGCGAATCATACACCGGGGAGCTGTTTTTC
CDR3aa: CASSESYTGELFF

abundance: .
j_gene: TRBJ1-2
d_gene: TRBD1
v_gene: TRBV5-5
CDR3nt: TGTGCCAGCAGCTTGGCCGGGACAGCGGCGTATGGCTACACCTTC
CDR3aa: CASSLAGTAAYGYTF

abundance: .
j_gene: TRBJ2-5
d_gene: .
v_gene: TRBV29-1
CDR3nt: TGCAGCGTCGGCCGCGGGACAGAGAAAGAGACCCAGTACTTC
CDR3aa: CSVGRGTEKETQYF

abundance: .
j_gene: TRBJ2-3
d_gene: .
v_gene: TRBV10-3
CDR3nt: TGTGCCATCATAAAAGACGGCACAGATACGCAGTATTTT
CDR3aa: CAIIKDGTDTQYF